This TCR beta chain comes out of a study of beta chain features in type 1 diabetes. Looking at the study overall: All of the samples together had around 110,000,000 sorted cells examined.

Overall study findings and caveats: The naive, central memory and Treg TCRB repertoires looked more alike in patients than they did in healthy donors. Type 1 diabetes patients had TCRB CDR3s that were shorter (moderately but significantly so) in all four CD4+ subsets.

The authors reverse transcribed all of the isolated RNA, so sequencing captured expressed TCRB transcripts. Using immunoSEQ multiplex PCR, the repertoire was profiled, and TCRdb retains in-frame clones only, with some absent. The sample lists just over 600,000 clones; roughly 16% were seen once. Notes on this clone: Its antigen remains unknown.

The CDR3 consists of 16 residues. V is TRBV21-1 and J is TRBJ2-7; the table assigns TRBD2, which was not confirmed against the DNA. TRBV21-1 is flagged as a pseudogene. This receptor was obtained from a man aged 18 to 30 in good health. Sample: naive CD4+ T cells from blood. CDR3 coding DNA: TGTGCCAGCAGCAAACCAGTACTAGCGGGAGAGAACGAGCAGTACTTC. Its translation is CASSKPVLAGENEQYF.